Included here is one TCR beta chain sequence, with context. Its antigen is not identified. One junction end does not reproduce the germline sequence, and a read error may be involved. This sample was taken from a study of blood T cells in healthy people across ages. Study-wide points: Researchers report that TCR beta diversity correlated strongly with naive T cell percentage. There was no known CMV status for donors, so expanded clonotype changes were possibly confounded.

Germline V CDR1 and CDR2: MNHEY, SVGAGI. The CDR3 consists of 16 residues. It was with a sample-barcoded 5' primer and a J-beta primer mix that a second PCR of roughly 7 to 12 cycles was run. Each sample provided no less than 2.5 million CDR3-containing paired-end reads. From the 5' RACE reads, TCRdb called clonotypes with MiXCR, one entry per CDR3 protein. The table records over 1,500,000 distinct CDR3 sequences, roughly 49% of them present only once. This sequence was found in a middle-aged woman in good health. The source material was blood. The genes are TRBV6-5 and TRBJ2-3, with TRBD1 identical over 7 bases. CDR3: CVSSRPRQGRSDTQYF. The CDR3 DNA is TGTGTCAGCAGCCGCCCCCGACAGGGCAGGTCAGATACGCAGTATTTT.